This T cell receptor beta chain stems from a study of blood T cell repertoires in COVID-19. Study details: The United States, Italy and Spain were the sources of the acute and convalescent COVID-19 samples. From T cells, B-cell-depleted T cells, or PBMCs came the material, which was cDNA or gDNA.

This clone was detected once. The CDR3 covers 13 residues. V lost 5 bases and J 3 bases, leaving 11 bases between the germline ends. Per the germline V gene, CDR1 is LNHDA and CDR2 is SQIVND (reference sequence). Authors' data handling: Amplification from reference gene primers served as the basis for estimated nucleated cell counts. The assay was immunoSEQ multiplex PCR, and TCRdb's table has in-frame clones only and misses some. V and J calls and clone size are given by that table; D and trimming were obtained from the DNA. This sample has a few hundred thousand clones, with approximately 90% found just once.

The source of this sequence is a woman aged 45-65 years who had recovered from COVID-19. The sample consisted of peripheral blood. The rearrangement links TRBV19 to TRBJ2-7, with D possibly matching TRBD2 (6 bases). The DNA of the CDR3 is TGTGCCAGTAGTGATCGGGGGATCTACGAGCAGTACTTC. Protein product: CASSDRGIYEQYF.